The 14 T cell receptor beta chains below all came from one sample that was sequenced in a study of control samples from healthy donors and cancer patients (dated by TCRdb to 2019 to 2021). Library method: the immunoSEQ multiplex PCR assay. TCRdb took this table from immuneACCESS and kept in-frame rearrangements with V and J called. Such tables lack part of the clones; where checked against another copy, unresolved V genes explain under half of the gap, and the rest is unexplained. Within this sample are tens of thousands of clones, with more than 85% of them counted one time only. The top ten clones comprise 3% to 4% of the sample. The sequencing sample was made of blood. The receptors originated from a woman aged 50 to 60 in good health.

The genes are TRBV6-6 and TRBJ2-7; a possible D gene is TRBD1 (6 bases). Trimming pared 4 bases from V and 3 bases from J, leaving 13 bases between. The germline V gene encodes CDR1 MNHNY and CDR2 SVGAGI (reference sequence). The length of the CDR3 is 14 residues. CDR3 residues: CASSSHRAHYEQYF. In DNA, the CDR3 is TGTGCCAGCAGTTCCCACAGGGCACACTACGAGCAGTACTTC.

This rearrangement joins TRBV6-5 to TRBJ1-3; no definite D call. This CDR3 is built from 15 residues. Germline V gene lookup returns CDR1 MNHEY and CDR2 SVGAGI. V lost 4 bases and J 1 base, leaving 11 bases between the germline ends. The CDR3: CASSFPGLSGNTIYF. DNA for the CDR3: TGTGCCAGCAGTTTCCCCGGGTTGTCTGGAAACACCATATATTTT.

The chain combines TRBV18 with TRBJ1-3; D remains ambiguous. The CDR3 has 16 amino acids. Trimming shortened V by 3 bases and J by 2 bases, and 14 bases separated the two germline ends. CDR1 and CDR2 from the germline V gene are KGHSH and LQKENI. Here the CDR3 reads CASSPPQDVAGNTIYF. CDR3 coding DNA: TGTGCCAGCTCACCCCCTCAGGATGTTGCTGGAAACACCATATATTTT.

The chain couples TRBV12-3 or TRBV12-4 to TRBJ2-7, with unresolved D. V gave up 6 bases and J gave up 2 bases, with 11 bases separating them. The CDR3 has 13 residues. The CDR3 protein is CASSSQGTYEQYF. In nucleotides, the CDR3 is TGTGCCAGCAGCTCACAAGGGACCTACGAGCAGTACTTC.

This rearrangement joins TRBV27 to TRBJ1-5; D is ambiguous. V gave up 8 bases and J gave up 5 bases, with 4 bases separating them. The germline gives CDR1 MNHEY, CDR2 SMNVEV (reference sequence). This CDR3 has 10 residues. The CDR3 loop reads CASGHQPQHF. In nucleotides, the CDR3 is TGTGCCAGCGGCCATCAGCCCCAGCATTTT.

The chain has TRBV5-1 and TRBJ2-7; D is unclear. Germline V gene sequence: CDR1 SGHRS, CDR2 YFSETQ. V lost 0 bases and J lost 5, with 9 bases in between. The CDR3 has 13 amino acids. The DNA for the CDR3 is TGCGCCAGCAGCTTGGTTCCGGAGAACGAGCAGTACTTC. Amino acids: CASSLVPENEQYF.

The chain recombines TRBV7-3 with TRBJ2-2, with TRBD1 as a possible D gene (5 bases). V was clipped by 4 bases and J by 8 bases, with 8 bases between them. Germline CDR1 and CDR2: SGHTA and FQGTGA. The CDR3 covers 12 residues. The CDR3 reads CASSYHRGELFF. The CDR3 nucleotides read TGTGCCAGCAGCTACCACAGGGGGGAGCTGTTTTTT.

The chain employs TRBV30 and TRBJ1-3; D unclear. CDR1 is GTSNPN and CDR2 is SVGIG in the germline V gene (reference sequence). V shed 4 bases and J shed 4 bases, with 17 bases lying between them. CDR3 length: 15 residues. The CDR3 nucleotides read TGTGCCTGGAATGGAGGTAGCTGGTCCGGAAACACCATATATTTT. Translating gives CAWNGGSWSGNTIYF. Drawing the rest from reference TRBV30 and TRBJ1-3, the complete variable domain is SQTIHQWPATLVQPVGSPLSLECTVEGTSNPNLYWYRQAAGRGLQLLFYSVGIGQISSEVPQNLSASRPQDRQFILSSKKLLLSDSGFYLCAWNGGSWSGNTIYFGEGSWLTVV.

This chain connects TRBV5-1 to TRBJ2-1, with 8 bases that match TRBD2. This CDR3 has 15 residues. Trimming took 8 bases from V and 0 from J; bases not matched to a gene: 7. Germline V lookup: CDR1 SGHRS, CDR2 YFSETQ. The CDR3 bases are TGCGCCAGTGAACCGGGACTAGGCTCCTACAATGAGCAGTTCTTC. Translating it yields CASEPGLGSYNEQFF.

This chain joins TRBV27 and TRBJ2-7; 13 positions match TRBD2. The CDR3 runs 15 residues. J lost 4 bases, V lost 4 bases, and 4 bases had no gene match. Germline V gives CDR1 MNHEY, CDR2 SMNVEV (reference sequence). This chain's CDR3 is CASSSRTSGSYEQYF. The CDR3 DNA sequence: TGTGCCAGCAGTTCCCGGACTAGCGGGAGTTACGAGCAGTACTTC.

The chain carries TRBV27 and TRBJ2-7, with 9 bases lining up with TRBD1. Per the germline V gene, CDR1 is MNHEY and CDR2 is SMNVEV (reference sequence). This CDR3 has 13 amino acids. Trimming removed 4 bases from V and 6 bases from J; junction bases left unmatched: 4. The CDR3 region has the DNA TGTGCCAGCAGTTGGGGACAGGGAGGCGAGCAGTACTTC. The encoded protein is CASSWGQGGEQYF.

The CDR3 coding sequence is TGTGCCAGCAGTGAAGCACGGAGGGATCAGCCCCAGCATTTT. Its translation is CASSEARRDQPQHF. J is TRBJ1-5 and V is TRBV6-1; D not resolved. The CDR3 has 14 amino acids. Deletions cut 0 bases from V and 5 bases from J, with 8 bases between. In germline, CDR1 is MNHNS, CDR2 SASEGT.

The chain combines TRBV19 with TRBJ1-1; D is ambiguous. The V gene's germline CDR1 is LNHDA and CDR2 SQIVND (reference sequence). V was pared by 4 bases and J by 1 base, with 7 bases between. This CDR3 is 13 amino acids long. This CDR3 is CASSTTSNTEAFF. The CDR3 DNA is TGTGCCAGTAGTACTACATCGAACACTGAAGCTTTCTTT.

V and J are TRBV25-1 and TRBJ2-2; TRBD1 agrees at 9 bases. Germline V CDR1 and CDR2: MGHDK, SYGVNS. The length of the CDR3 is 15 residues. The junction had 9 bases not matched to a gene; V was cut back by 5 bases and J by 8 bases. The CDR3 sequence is CASSLLDRGGGELFF. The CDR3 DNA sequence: TGTGCCAGCAGTCTCTTGGACAGGGGAGGTGGGGAGCTGTTTTTT.